These 32 T cell receptor beta chains came from one sample sequenced in a study of cytomegalovirus exposure and HLA in healthy donors. PCR was performed using 60 Vbeta and 13 Jbeta primers. Produced via immunoSEQ multiplex PCR; TCRdb's table is partial and in-frame only. The repertoire includes 150,000 to 200,000 clones, roughly 80% of them detected once, and approximately 1.8% sits in the top ten. The sequenced material came from PBMCs. These receptor sequences come from a human donor in good health.

This sequence joins TRBV19 and TRBJ1-6, with D perhaps TRBD1 (5 bases). This CDR3 has 16 residues. Trimming left V 11 bases short and J 1 base short, with 18 bases between. CDR1 and CDR2 (germline): LNHDA, SQIVND (reference sequence). The CDR3 bases are TGTGCCTCGGGCAGGGATTTTTGGTCCTATAATTCACCCCTCCACTTT. Translating gives CASGRDFWSYNSPLHF.

This chain connects TRBV10-2 to TRBJ2-2, with D tentatively TRBD2 (6 bases). This CDR3 region has 14 residues. Germline V gives CDR1 WSHSY, CDR2 SAAADI. V lost 2 bases to trimming and J lost 6 bases, with 10 bases between them. The CDR3: CASSERAGSGELFF. The CDR3, as DNA: TGCGCCAGCAGTGAGAGGGCGGGGTCCGGGGAGCTGTTTTTT.

In DNA, the CDR3 is TGTGCCAGCAGCGTTGTACGGGGGGGCCATGCTGAGCAGTTCTTC. Residues: CASSVVRGGHAEQFF. The V and J genes are TRBV9 and TRBJ2-1, with 8 bases matching TRBD2. The CDR3 consists of 15 residues. The germline CDR1 and CDR2 sequences are SGDLS and YYNGEE. The J segment lost 9 bases and the V segment lost 2 bases, leaving 10 bases of the junction unmatched.

This chain joins TRBV4-2 and TRBJ2-1, with a weak D call TRBD1 (6 bases). Deletions cut 8 bases from V and 0 bases from J, with 11 bases between. Germline CDR1 and CDR2: LGHNA and YNFKEQ. The CDR3 contains 14 residues. The CDR3, as DNA: TGTGCCAGCCCGCAGGGGAGCTCCTACAATGAGCAGTTCTTC. Translating it yields CASPQGSSYNEQFF.

This chain uses TRBV6-5 with TRBJ1-5, with D possibly TRBD1 on 6 matching bases. Germline V gene sequence: CDR1 MNHEY, CDR2 SVGAGI. This CDR3 is built from 15 residues. The V gene lost 6 bases and the J gene lost 0 bases, with 12 bases spanning the gap. The CDR3 DNA follows: TGTGCCAGCAGCCGAGGACAGTATAGCAATCAGCCCCAGCATTTT. Its translation is CASSRGQYSNQPQHF.

The chain is built from TRBV11-1 and TRBJ1-2; 7 bases are a match to TRBD1. V was clipped by 5 bases and J by 4 bases; unmatched bases: 7. The V gene's germline CDR1 is SGHAT and CDR2 FQDESV (reference sequence). This CDR3 is 14 amino acids long. CDR3 region: CASSHQGGSYGYTF. The CDR3 region has the DNA TGTGCCAGCAGCCACCAAGGGGGCAGCTATGGCTACACCTTC.

Comment on this clone: This specimen includes other DNA sequences encoding the same CDR3. The chain carries TRBV7-9 and TRBJ1-1; TRBD1 aligns across 7 bases. Per germline, CDR1 SEHNR and CDR2 FQNEAQ (reference sequence). This CDR3 is 13 amino acids long. The trim removed 5 bases at V and 2 bases at J, leaving 2 bases unmatched. CDR3 sequence reads: CASSRQGNTEAFF. As DNA, the CDR3 is TGTGCCAGCAGCAGACAGGGAAACACTGAAGCTTTCTTT.

The rearrangement uses TRBV4-3 and TRBJ2-5, with 11 bases that match TRBD2. The end of the DNA aligns better with TRBJ2-7, so the J call may be wrong. Germline V gene sequence: CDR1 LGHNA, CDR2 YSLEER. The CDR3 totals 15 residues. CDR3 residues: CASSSTGGLADEQYF. The CDR3 DNA follows: TGCGCCAGCTCTTCTACCGGGGGACTAGCGGACGAGCAGTACTTC.

This clone was seen a handful of times. The chain couples TRBV27 to TRBJ1-5, with a tentative D call TRBD1 (5 bases). The V end lost 3 bases, the J end lost 0 bases, and 12 bases lay between the germline ends. The length of the CDR3 is 16 residues. The germline V gene encodes CDR1 MNHEY and CDR2 SMNVEV (reference sequence). The CDR3: CASSLGGTLSNQPQHF. The CDR3 nucleotides are TGTGCCAGCAGTTTGGGGGGGACCCTTAGCAATCAGCCCCAGCATTTT.

The genes are TRBV19 and TRBJ1-4, with D hard to call. Germline V gene sequence: CDR1 LNHDA, CDR2 SQIVND (reference sequence). The CDR3 contains 15 residues. Trimming removed 1 base from V and 0 bases from J, with 6 bases in between. The CDR3, as DNA: TGTGCCAGTAGTATAGGGAGTGCAACTAATGAAAAACTGTTTTTT. As protein: CASSIGSATNEKLFF.

This sequence joins TRBV19 and TRBJ2-7, with D perhaps TRBD1 (6 bases). The CDR3 length is 13 residues. V was clipped by 4 bases and J by 1 base, with 8 bases between them. Looked up from germline, CDR1 is LNHDA and CDR2 is SQIVND (reference sequence). The CDR3 reads CASSTGVSYEQYF. The DNA for the CDR3 is TGTGCCAGTAGTACAGGGGTATCCTACGAGCAGTACTTC. The full variable domain, in which reference TRBV19 and TRBJ2-7 provide the parts outside the CDR3, is DGGITQSPKYLFRKEGQNVTLSCEQNLNHDAMYWYRQDPGQGLRLIYYSQIVNDFQKGDIAEGYSVSREKKESFPLTVTSAQKNPTAFYLCASSTGVSYEQYFGPGTRLTVT.

This clone was picked up a small number of times. CDR3 in DNA: TGTGCCAGCAGTTACTCGAGTGCGCGGGGCACTGAAGCTTTCTTT. Translating gives CASSYSSARGTEAFF. The chain is built from TRBV6-5 and TRBJ1-1, with D uncertain. The ends were cut back, 0 bases at V and 4 bases at J, with 12 bases in the middle. The CDR3 contains 15 residues. Germline CDR1 and CDR2: MNHEY and SVGAGI.

A single count supports this clone. V and J are TRBV7-9 and TRBJ2-7, with TRBD1 matching over 8 bases. The germline CDR1 and CDR2 sequences are SEHNR and FQNEAQ (reference sequence). After removal of 4 bases from V and 5 bases from J, the junction contained 10 bases not matched to a gene. The length of the CDR3 is 15 residues. This CDR3 reads CASSSIRGQVHEQYF. The CDR3 coding sequence is TGTGCCAGCAGCTCTATACGGGGACAGGTCCACGAGCAGTACTTC. Full variable domain (outside the CDR3, taken from reference TRBV7-9 and TRBJ2-7): DTGVSQNPRHKITKRGQNVTFRCDPISEHNRLYWYRQTLGQGPEFLTYFQNEAQLEKSRLLSDRFSAERPKGSFSTLEIQRTEQGDSAMYLCASSSIRGQVHEQYFGPGTRLTVT.

A few counts support this clone. The chain is built from TRBV5-1 and TRBJ1-4; TRBD1 matches 8 bases. Trimming took 5 bases from V and 7 from J; bases not matched to a gene: 10. This CDR3 contains 15 residues. The germline V gene has CDR1 SGHRS and CDR2 YFSETQ. CDR3 nucleotide sequence: TGCGCCAGCAGGGCTTACGGGACAGGCGTTGAAAAACTGTTTTTT. Translating it yields CASRAYGTGVEKLFF.

The chain uses TRBV5-1 and TRBJ2-3; 10 nucleotides align to TRBD1. The CDR3 contains 14 residues. Germline-derived CDR1 and CDR2 are SGHRS and YFSETQ. The V and J ends lost 6 bases and 5 bases, in that order; junction bases with no gene match: 6. The chain's CDR3 is CASIRQGAGDTQYF. CDR3 in DNA: TGCGCCAGCATAAGACAGGGGGCGGGAGATACGCAGTATTTT.

This clone was counted only a few times. Other nucleotide sequences from this sample produce the same CDR3. The chain couples TRBV4-1 to TRBJ2-7, with D perhaps TRBD1 (6 bases). CDR1 MGHRA and CDR2 YSYEKL come from the germline V gene. The CDR3 has 14 residues. V was pared by 1 base and J by 4 bases, with 11 bases between. The CDR3 DNA follows: TGCGCCAGCAGCCAAGGCAGGGGCAGTTACGAGCAGTACTTC. Translating gives CASSQGRGSYEQYF.

This rearrangement joins TRBV7-8 to TRBJ1-1; D is unclear. The CDR3 spans 15 residues. With 4 bases removed from V and 2 bases from J, the gap between germline ends came to 14 bases. Germline V CDR1 and CDR2: SGHVS, FQNEAQ. CDR3 DNA sequence: TGTGCCAGCAGCTACACTTCCCAGGTCAACACTGAAGCTTTCTTT. Its protein is CASSYTSQVNTEAFF.

The chain carries TRBV5-6 and TRBJ1-3; D is undetermined. Trimming removed 5 bases from V and 0 bases from J, with 9 bases in between. The CDR3 runs 14 residues. Germline V gene sequence: CDR1 SGHDT, CDR2 YYEEEE. CDR3 protein: CASRAVSSGNTIYF. The CDR3 nucleotides read TGTGCCAGCAGGGCGGTGAGCTCTGGAAACACCATATATTTT.

The chain joins TRBV11-3 to TRBJ2-1; TRBD2 matches 13 bases. From germline, CDR1 is SGHNT and CDR2 YENEEA. The CDR3 length is 16 residues. The J segment lost 6 bases and the V segment lost 0 bases, leaving 2 bases of the junction unmatched. CDR3 nucleotide sequence: TGTGCCAGCAGCTTAGATCGACTAGCGGGGGGCAATGAGCAGTTCTTC. Protein product: CASSLDRLAGGNEQFF. Combining the CDR3 with reference TRBV11-3 and TRBJ2-1 gives the whole variable domain EAGVVQSPRYKIIEKKQPVAFWCNPISGHNTLYWYLQNLGQGPELLIRYENEEAVDDSQLPKDRFSAERLKGVDSTLKIQPAELGDSAVYLCASSLDRLAGGNEQFFGPGTRLTVL.

The chain carries TRBV10-3 and TRBJ2-2; D remains ambiguous. Germline values: CDR1 ENHRY, CDR2 SYGVKD. The CDR3 has 13 residues. The ends were cut back, 6 bases at V and 4 bases at J, with 9 bases in the middle. CDR3 loop: CAIRTDFTGELFF. Here the CDR3 DNA reads TGTGCCATCAGAACAGATTTCACCGGGGAGCTGTTTTTT.

The V and J genes are TRBV6-6 and TRBJ1-1; D might be TRBD1 (5 bases). The CDR3 length is 13 residues. The ends were cut back, 2 bases at V and 4 bases at J, with 8 bases in the middle. Germline values: CDR1 MNHNY, CDR2 SVGAGI (reference sequence). For the CDR3, the DNA is TGTGCCAGCAGTTACAACGGGGGCACTGAAGCTTTCTTT. Its protein product is CASSYNGGTEAFF.

The chain employs TRBV2 and TRBJ1-1; 7 bases are shared with TRBD1. The junction had 6 bases not matched to a gene; V was cut back by 4 bases and J by 1 base. The CDR3 sequence is 15 residues long. CDR1 SNHLY and CDR2 FYNNEI come from the germline V gene. CDR3 DNA sequence: TGTGCCAGCAGTGGCAGACAGGGACCGAACACTGAAGCTTTCTTT. It encodes CASSGRQGPNTEAFF.

This clone was observed a handful of times. The genes are TRBV15 and TRBJ2-7; D is possibly TRBD2 (6 bases). This CDR3 comprises 14 residues. V lost 5 bases to trimming and J lost 4 bases, with 15 bases between them. Germline CDR1 LNHNV, CDR2 YYDKDF (reference sequence). CDR3 bases: TGTGCCACCAGCCCTAGTGGAGGGGTTTACGAGCAGTACTTC. It codes for CATSPSGGVYEQYF.

This rearrangement joins TRBV5-6 to TRBJ1-6; 7 bases match TRBD1. Germline values: CDR1 SGHDT, CDR2 YYEEEE. The CDR3 is 14 amino acids. Trimming at V came to 4 bases and at J to 7 bases, leaving 5 bases not matched to a gene. CDR3 in DNA: TGTGCCAGCAGCCTGACAGGGTGGAATTCACCCCTCCACTTT. Its protein is CASSLTGWNSPLHF. Complete variable domain (other parts from reference TRBV5-6 and TRBJ1-6): DAGVTQSPTHLIKTRGQQVTLRCSPKSGHDTVSWYQQALGQGPQFIFQYYEEEERQRGNFPDRFSGHQFPNYSSELNVNALLLGDSALYLCASSLTGWNSPLHFGNGTRLTVT.

V usage is TRBV7-8 and J usage is TRBJ2-4; 9 nucleotides agree with TRBD2. In germline, CDR1 is SGHVS, CDR2 FQNEAQ. The CDR3 covers 16 residues. The trim removed 1 base at V and 12 bases at J, leaving 13 bases unmatched. The CDR3: CASSLGPVRSSGDQYF. CDR3 coding DNA: TGTGCCAGCAGCTTAGGTCCTGTCAGGTCTAGCGGGGATCAGTACTTC.

The rearrangement uses TRBV6-1 and TRBJ1-2, with 7 bases aligning to TRBD1. The germline CDR1 and CDR2 sequences are MNHNS and SASEGT. The CDR3 length is 13 residues. The ends lost 7 bases at V and 4 bases at J; junction bases unmatched: 6. The CDR3 region has the DNA TGTGCCAGCACCCTGACAGGGCCCTATGGCTACACCTTC. It specifies CASTLTGPYGYTF.

The chain uses TRBV7-9 and TRBJ2-1, with D perhaps matching TRBD1 (6 bases). V lost 4 bases and J lost 4, with 17 bases in between. Germline loops: CDR1 SEHNR, CDR2 FQNEAQ (reference sequence). The CDR3 extends over 16 amino acids. CDR3 sequence (DNA): TGTGCCAGCAGCTATAAACCGGGACAACATTACAATGAGCAGTTCTTC. The encoded protein is CASSYKPGQHYNEQFF.

This clone was seen a few times. This chain links TRBV19 with TRBJ2-7, with 8 bases identical to TRBD2. The CDR3 consists of 16 residues. The V segment lost 5 bases and the J segment 2 bases; nucleotides outside the gene matches: 11. Germline-derived CDR1 and CDR2 are LNHDA and SQIVND (reference sequence). CDR3 sequence: CASSPVGGSGAYEQYF. The DNA for the CDR3 is TGTGCCAGTAGTCCCGTTGGCGGTAGCGGGGCCTACGAGCAGTACTTC.

The chain couples TRBV27 to TRBJ2-7, with TRBD1 matching over 12 bases. Germline CDR1 MNHEY, CDR2 SMNVEV (reference sequence). The trim removed 5 bases at V and 0 bases at J, leaving 5 bases unmatched. The CDR3 runs to 16 residues. This CDR3 is CASSKGQGALSYEQYF. The CDR3 DNA follows: TGTGCCAGCAGTAAGGGACAGGGGGCCCTCTCCTACGAGCAGTACTTC.

The CDR3: CASSQIGGITQYF. The CDR3 region has the DNA TGTGCCAGCAGCCAAATCGGGGGAATCACGCAGTATTTT. The chain links TRBV14 to TRBJ2-3; D possibly corresponds to TRBD2 (6 bases). The V and J ends lost 2 bases and 9 bases respectively, with 12 bases between them. This CDR3 region has 13 residues. Germline CDR1 SGHDN, CDR2 FVKESK.

The genes are TRBV9 and TRBJ2-7, with 12 nucleotides matching TRBD1. The germline CDR1 and CDR2 sequences are SGDLS and YYNGEE. The CDR3 is 16 residues long. Trimming at V came to 4 bases and at J to 4 bases, leaving 9 bases not matched to a gene. The CDR3 nucleotides read TGTGCCAGCAGCACTGGGACAGGGGGCAGGATATACGAGCAGTACTTC. Translating gives CASSTGTGGRIYEQYF.

The chain joins TRBV5-4 to TRBJ1-2; 8 nucleotides match TRBD1. V gave up 3 bases and J gave up 1 base; unmatched junction bases: 2. CDR1 is SGHNT and CDR2 is YYREEE in the germline V gene (reference sequence). The CDR3 length is 14 residues. The CDR3 DNA reads TGTGCCAGCAGCTCGACAGGGGATAACTATGGCTACACCTTC. Encoded protein: CASSSTGDNYGYTF.